A selection of T cell receptor beta chains follows, all from one sample in a study of control samples from healthy donors and cancer patients. Some clones are missing from TCRdb's copy, which holds only in-frame ones; the method was immunoSEQ multiplex PCR. The sample yields some 160,000 clones, roughly 94% seen once. Sequenced: blood. The receptors were sampled from a woman in her 40s in good health. The CDR3 runs from the conserved cysteine through the conserved F or W. A D gene is named only where the DNA matches it firmly. Expanded clones get a size class; other rows say once, few or many, or leave the size out.

size	D	V	J	CDR3	DNA
.	.	TRBV12-3/TRBV12-4	TRBJ1-5	CASSLDSYQPQHF	TGTGCCAGCAGTTTAGACAGTTATCAGCCCCAGCATTTT
.	.	TRBV7-2	TRBJ1-1	CASRDLGVNTEAFF	TGTGCCAGCAGAGACCTGGGAGTGAACACTGAAGCTTTCTTT
.	.	TRBV29-1	TRBJ2-7	CSVEETDEQYF	TGCAGCGTTGAAGAGACCGACGAGCAGTACTTC
.	.	TRBV27	TRBJ1-1	CASASSQNTEAFF	TGTGCCAGCGCGTCTAGTCAGAACACTGAAGCTTTCTTT
once	TRBD2	TRBV7-2	TRBJ2-5	CASSLAGGYQETQYF	TGTGCCAGCAGCTTAGCGGGAGGGTACCAAGAGACCCAGTACTTC
.	.	TRBV28	TRBJ1-5	CASSLGQGRIQPQHF	TGTGCCAGCAGTTTGGGCCAGGGTCGCATCCAGCCCCAGCATTTT
.	.	TRBV7-2	TRBJ1-1	CASSLSGLMNTEAFF	TGTGCCAGCAGCTTATCGGGTCTCATGAACACTGAAGCTTTCTTT
few	TRBD2	TRBV23-1	TRBJ2-3	CASSRGLAGEVVGTDTQYF	TGCGCCAGCAGTCGAGGACTAGCGGGAGAGGTGGTCGGCACAGATACGCAGTATTTT
.	.	TRBV5-6	TRBJ1-1	CASSFGGTEAFF	TGTGCCAGCAGCTTCGGAGGCACTGAAGCTTTCTTT
.	TRBD2	TRBV29-1	TRBJ2-1	CSVTAGGRGEQFF	TGCAGCGTCACAGCGGGGGGCCGGGGGGAGCAGTTCTTC
once	TRBD1	TRBV25-1	TRBJ2-7	CASSGDRVSSYEQYF	TGTGCCAGCAGTGGGGACAGGGTGAGCTCCTACGAGCAGTACTTC
.	.	TRBV10-3	TRBJ1-1	CAISNRNMNTEAFF	TGTGCCATCAGTAACAGGAACATGAACACTGAAGCTTTCTTT
.	TRBD2	TRBV6-2/TRBV6-3	TRBJ2-2	CASSPGGVLTGELFF	TGTGCCAGCAGCCCGGGAGGGGTTCTCACCGGGGAGCTGTTTTTT
.	TRBD1	TRBV9	TRBJ1-1	CASSPGGFWAFF	TGTGCCAGCAGCCCAGGGGGTTTTTGGGCTTTCTTT
.	.	TRBV14	TRBJ1-2	CASSPGQHYGYTF	TGTGCCAGCAGCCCGGGACAACACTATGGCTACACCTTC
.	TRBD1	TRBV5-1	TRBJ1-1	CASRQGAEAFF	TGCGCCAGCAGACAGGGGGCCGAAGCTTTCTTT
.	.	TRBV14	TRBJ1-3	CASSQVLGSSGNTIYF	TGTGCCAGCAGCCAAGTTCTCGGTTCCTCTGGAAACACCATATATTTT
.	.	TRBV2	TRBJ2-3	CASRGRSQSDTQYF	TGTGCCAGCAGGGGCAGGTCCCAGTCAGATACGCAGTATTTT
.	TRBD2	TRBV19	TRBJ2-5	CASSSTSVIETQYF	TGTGCCAGTAGCTCGACTAGCGTCATAGAGACCCAGTACTTC
.	TRBD1	TRBV9	TRBJ1-4	CASSPYGQGVWEKLFF	TGTGCCAGCAGCCCGTATGGACAGGGGGTCTGGGAAAAACTGTTTTTT
.	.	TRBV11-3	TRBJ1-3	CASSDGAAGNTIYF	TGTGCCAGCAGCGACGGGGCGGCTGGAAACACCATATATTTT
.	TRBD1	TRBV18	TRBJ1-5	CASSPPGQEGKPQHF	TGTGCCAGCTCACCACCGGGACAGGAAGGGAAGCCCCAGCATTTT
.	.	TRBV2	TRBJ1-5	CASSGETAGLNQPQHF	TGTGCCAGCAGTGGGGAGACTGCAGGGTTAAATCAGCCCCAGCATTTT
.	.	TRBV19	TRBJ1-5	CASSEGGSNQPQHF	TGTGCCAGTAGCGAAGGGGGTAGCAATCAGCCCCAGCATTTT
.	TRBD1	TRBV7-9	TRBJ2-2	CASSPAGGTGELFF	TGTGCCAGCAGCCCGGCAGGGGGCACCGGGGAGCTGTTTTTT
.	.	TRBV5-5	TRBJ2-1	CASSGGGVYEQFF	TGTGCCAGCAGCGGAGGTGGAGTCTATGAGCAGTTCTTC
.	TRBD2	TRBV9	TRBJ2-2	CASSGTSGRPGELFF	TGTGCCAGCAGTGGGACTAGCGGGAGGCCCGGGGAGCTGTTTTTT
.	.	TRBV28	TRBJ1-2	CVSKSPARNYGYTF	TGTGTCAGCAAATCCCCAGCGCGGAACTATGGCTACACCTTC
.	.	TRBV7-2	TRBJ2-2	CASSFPGVTGELFF	TGTGCCAGCAGCTTCCCAGGGGTAACCGGGGAGCTGTTTTTT
.	.	TRBV9	TRBJ2-7	CASSANDRDFEQYF	TGTGCCAGCAGCGCAAATGACAGGGACTTCGAGCAGTACTTC
.	.	TRBV5-1	TRBJ1-5	CASSMDGYSNQPQHF	TGCGCCAGCAGCATGGACGGCTATAGCAATCAGCCCCAGCATTTT
.	.	TRBV4-3	TRBJ1-6	CASSQVYKWDGHNSPLHF	TGCGCCAGCAGCCAAGTATATAAGTGGGACGGACATAATTCACCCCTCCACTTT
.	.	TRBV15	TRBJ1-3	CATSRGQLLSGNTIYF	TGTGCCACCAGCAGAGGACAGCTGCTATCTGGAAACACCATATATTTT
.	TRBD1	TRBV19	TRBJ1-2	CASSARQRGGGYTF	TGTGCCAGTAGTGCCCGACAGAGAGGGGGCGGCTACACCTTC
.	.	TRBV5-6	TRBJ1-2	CASSLPIRTAYGYTF	TGTGCCAGCAGCTTGCCAATTAGGACTGCGTATGGCTACACCTTC
once	.	TRBV13	TRBJ1-4	CASSLGPTNEKLFF	TGTGCCAGCAGCTTAGGACCAACTAATGAAAAACTGTTTTTT
.	.	TRBV6-2/TRBV6-3	TRBJ1-5	CASSSTDSNQPQHF	TGTGCCAGCAGTTCGACAGATAGCAATCAGCCCCAGCATTTT
few	TRBD2	TRBV7-8	TRBJ2-2	CASSSLSGIGNTGELFF	TGTGCCAGCAGCTCCCTTAGCGGGATTGGGAACACCGGGGAGCTGTTTTTT
.	TRBD1	TRBV7-2	TRBJ2-5	CASSLGTGSSETQYF	TGTGCCAGCAGCTTAGGGACAGGGTCATCGGAGACCCAGTACTTC
.	TRBD2	TRBV4-3	TRBJ2-2	CASSQGLAGGSETGELFF	TGCGCCAGCAGCCAAGGACTAGCGGGAGGGTCGGAGACCGGGGAGCTGTTTTTT
.	TRBD1	TRBV27	TRBJ1-5	CASSPRTGSNQPQHF	TGTGCCAGCAGTCCCCGGACAGGAAGTAATCAGCCCCAGCATTTT
.	.	TRBV3-1/TRBV3-2	TRBJ2-2	CASSPPGTFTGELFF	TGTGCCAGCTCACCCCCCGGGACTTTCACCGGGGAGCTGTTTTTT
.	.	TRBV14	TRBJ2-7	CASSTGWAGEQYF	TGTGCCAGCAGCACCGGGTGGGCGGGGGAGCAGTACTTC
once	.	TRBV4-3	TRBJ1-4	CASSQEPPQGGEKLFF	TGCGCCAGCAGCCAAGAACCCCCCCAAGGGGGGGAAAAACTGTTTTTT
.	TRBD1	TRBV29-1	TRBJ1-2	CSVGDRHYGYTF	TGCAGCGTTGGGGACAGGCACTATGGCTACACCTTC